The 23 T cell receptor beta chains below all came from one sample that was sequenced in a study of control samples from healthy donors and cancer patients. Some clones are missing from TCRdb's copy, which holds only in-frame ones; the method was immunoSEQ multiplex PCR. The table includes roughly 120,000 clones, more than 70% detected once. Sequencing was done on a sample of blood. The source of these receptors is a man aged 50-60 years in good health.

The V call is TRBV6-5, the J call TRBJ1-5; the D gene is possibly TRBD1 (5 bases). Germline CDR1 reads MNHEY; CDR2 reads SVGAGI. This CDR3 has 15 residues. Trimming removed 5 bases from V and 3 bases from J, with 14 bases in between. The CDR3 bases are TGTGCCAGCAGTCCCACCCAGGGCCCCAATCAGCCCCAGCATTTT. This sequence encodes CASSPTQGPNQPQHF.

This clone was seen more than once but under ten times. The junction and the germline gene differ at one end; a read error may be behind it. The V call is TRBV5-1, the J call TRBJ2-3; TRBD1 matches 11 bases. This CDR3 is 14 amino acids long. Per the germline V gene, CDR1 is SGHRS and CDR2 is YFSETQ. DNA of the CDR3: TGCGCCAGCACCTTGGGACAGGGGGCAGATACGCAGTATTTT. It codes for CASTLGQGADTQYF.

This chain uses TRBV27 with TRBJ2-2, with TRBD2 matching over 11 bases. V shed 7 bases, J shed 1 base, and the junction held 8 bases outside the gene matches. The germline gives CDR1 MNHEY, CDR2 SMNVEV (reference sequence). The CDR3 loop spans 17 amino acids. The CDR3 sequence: CASKRALAGGNTGELFF. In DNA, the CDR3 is TGTGCCAGCAAACGAGCCCTAGCGGGGGGGAACACCGGGGAGCTGTTTTTT.

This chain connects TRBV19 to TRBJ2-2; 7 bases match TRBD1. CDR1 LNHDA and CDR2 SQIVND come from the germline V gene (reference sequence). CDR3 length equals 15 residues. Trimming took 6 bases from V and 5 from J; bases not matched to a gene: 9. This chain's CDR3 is CASSSDIRGTGELFF. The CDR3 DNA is TGTGCCAGTAGCTCTGACATCAGGGGGACCGGGGAGCTGTTTTTT.

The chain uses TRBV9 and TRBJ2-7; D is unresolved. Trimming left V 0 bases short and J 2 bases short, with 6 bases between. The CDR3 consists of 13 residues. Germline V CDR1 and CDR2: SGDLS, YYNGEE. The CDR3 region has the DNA TGTGCCAGCAGCGTAGATGAGACCTACGAGCAGTACTTC. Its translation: CASSVDETYEQYF.

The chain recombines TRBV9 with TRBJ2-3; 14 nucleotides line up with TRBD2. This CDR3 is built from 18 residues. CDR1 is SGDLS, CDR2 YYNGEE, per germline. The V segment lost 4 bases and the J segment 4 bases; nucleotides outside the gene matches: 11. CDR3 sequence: CASSPGTSGGLRADTQYF. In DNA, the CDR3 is TGTGCCAGCAGCCCCGGGACTAGCGGGGGCCTCAGGGCAGATACGCAGTATTTT.

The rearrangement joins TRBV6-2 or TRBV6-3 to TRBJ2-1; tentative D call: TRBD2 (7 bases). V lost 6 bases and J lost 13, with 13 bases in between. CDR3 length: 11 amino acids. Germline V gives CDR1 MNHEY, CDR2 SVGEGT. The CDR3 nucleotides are TGTGCCAGCAGCCCGGGGGGCGATCAGTTCTTC. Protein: CASSPGGDQFF.

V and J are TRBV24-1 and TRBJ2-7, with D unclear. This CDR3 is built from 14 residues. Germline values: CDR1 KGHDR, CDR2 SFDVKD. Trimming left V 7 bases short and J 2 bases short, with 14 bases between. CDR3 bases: TGTGCCACCAGCCCGGGCTCCGCGACCTACGAGCAGTACTTC. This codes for CATSPGSATYEQYF.

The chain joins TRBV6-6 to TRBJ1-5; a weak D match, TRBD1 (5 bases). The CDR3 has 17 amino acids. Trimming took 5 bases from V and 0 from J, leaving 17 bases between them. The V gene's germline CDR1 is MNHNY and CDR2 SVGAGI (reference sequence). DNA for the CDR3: TGTGCCAGCAGTCGCACAGGCGTGGGGATTAGCAATCAGCCCCAGCATTTT. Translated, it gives CASSRTGVGISNQPQHF.

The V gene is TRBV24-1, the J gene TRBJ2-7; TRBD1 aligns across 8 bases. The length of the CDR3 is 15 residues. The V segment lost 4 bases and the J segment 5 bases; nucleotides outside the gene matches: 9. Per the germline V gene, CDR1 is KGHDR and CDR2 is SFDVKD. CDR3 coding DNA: TGTGCCACCAGTGACTCCGGGACAGGCCCTGACGAGCAGTACTTC. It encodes CATSDSGTGPDEQYF.

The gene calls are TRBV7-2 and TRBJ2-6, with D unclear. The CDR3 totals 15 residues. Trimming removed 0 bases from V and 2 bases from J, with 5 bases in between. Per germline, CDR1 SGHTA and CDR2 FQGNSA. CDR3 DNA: TGTGCCAGCAGCTTAGCCCCTGCTGGGGCCAACGTCCTGACTTTC. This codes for CASSLAPAGANVLTF.

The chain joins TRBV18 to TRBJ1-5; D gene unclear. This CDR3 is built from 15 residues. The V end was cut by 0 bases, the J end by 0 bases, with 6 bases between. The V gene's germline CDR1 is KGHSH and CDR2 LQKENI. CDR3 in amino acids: CASSPPGVSNQPQHF. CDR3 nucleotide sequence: TGTGCCAGCTCACCACCGGGAGTTAGCAATCAGCCCCAGCATTTT.

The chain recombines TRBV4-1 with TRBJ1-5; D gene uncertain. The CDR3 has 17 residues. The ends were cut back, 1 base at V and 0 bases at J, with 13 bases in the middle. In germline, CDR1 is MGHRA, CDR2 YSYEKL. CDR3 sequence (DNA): TGCGCCAGCAGCCAAGGGCAAGCCCTATATAGCAATCAGCCCCAGCATTTT. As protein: CASSQGQALYSNQPQHF.

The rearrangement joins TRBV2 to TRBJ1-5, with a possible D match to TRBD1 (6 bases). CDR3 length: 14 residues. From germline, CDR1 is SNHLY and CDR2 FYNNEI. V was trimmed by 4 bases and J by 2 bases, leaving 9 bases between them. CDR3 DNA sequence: TGTGCCAGCAGTGGGGCAGGGGGCAATCAGCCCCAGCATTTT. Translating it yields CASSGAGGNQPQHF. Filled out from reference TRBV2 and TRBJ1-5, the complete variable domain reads EPEVTQTPSHQVTQMGQEVILRCVPISNHLYFYWYRQILGQKVEFLVSFYNNEISEKSEIFDDQFSVERPDGSNFTLKIRSTKLEDSAMYFCASSGAGGNQPQHFGDGTRLSIL.

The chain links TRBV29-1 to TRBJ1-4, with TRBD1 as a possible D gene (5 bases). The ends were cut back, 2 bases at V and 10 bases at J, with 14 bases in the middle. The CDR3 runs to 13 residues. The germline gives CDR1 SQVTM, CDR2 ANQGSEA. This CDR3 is CSVETQNGGKLFF. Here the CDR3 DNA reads TGCAGCGTTGAAACCCAGAATGGGGGAAAACTGTTTTTT.

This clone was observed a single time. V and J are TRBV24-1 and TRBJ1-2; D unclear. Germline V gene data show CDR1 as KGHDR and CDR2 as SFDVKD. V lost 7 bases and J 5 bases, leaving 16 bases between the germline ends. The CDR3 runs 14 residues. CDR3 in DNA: TGTGCCACCAGCAACCCGGAGGTGATGTATGGCTACACCTTC. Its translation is CATSNPEVMYGYTF.

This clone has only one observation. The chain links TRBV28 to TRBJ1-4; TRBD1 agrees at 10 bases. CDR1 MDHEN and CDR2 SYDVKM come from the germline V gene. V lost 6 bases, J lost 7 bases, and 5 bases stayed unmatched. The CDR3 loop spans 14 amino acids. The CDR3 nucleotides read TGTGCCAGCAGCACGGGACAGGGGTTTGAAAAACTGTTTTTT. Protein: CASSTGQGFEKLFF.

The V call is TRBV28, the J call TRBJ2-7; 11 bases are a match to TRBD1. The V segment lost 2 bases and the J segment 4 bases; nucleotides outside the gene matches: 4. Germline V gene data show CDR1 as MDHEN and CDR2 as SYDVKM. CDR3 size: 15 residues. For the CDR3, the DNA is TGTGCCAGCAGTTTAATAGGACAGGGGGCATACGAGCAGTACTTC. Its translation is CASSLIGQGAYEQYF.

In nucleotides, the CDR3 is TGTGCCAGCAGCTTTCGAACATACGAACACTATGGCTACACCTTC. Its translation: CASSFRTYEHYGYTF. The chain has TRBV7-3 and TRBJ1-2; no definite D call. The CDR3 loop spans 15 amino acids. CDR1 is SGHTA, CDR2 FQGTGA, per germline. V lost 3 bases and J lost 3, with 14 bases in between.

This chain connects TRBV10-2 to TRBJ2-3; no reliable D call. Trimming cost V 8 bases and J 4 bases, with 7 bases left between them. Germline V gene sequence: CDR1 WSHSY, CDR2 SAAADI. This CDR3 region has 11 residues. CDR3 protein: CASLLSDTQYF. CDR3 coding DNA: TGCGCCAGCCTTCTTTCAGATACGCAGTATTTT.

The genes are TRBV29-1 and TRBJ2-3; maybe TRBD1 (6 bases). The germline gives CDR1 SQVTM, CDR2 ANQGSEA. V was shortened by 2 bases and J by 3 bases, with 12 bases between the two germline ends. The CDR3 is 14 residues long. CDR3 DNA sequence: TGCAGCGTTGAACAGGACAGAGCAACAGATACGCAGTATTTT. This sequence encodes CSVEQDRATDTQYF.

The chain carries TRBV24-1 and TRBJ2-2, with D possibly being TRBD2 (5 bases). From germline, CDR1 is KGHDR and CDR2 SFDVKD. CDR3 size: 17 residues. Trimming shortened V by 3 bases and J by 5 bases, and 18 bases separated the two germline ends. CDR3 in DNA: TGTGCCACCAGTGATGGACCTGCGGGTACGGGTACCGGGGAGCTGTTTTTT. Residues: CATSDGPAGTGTGELFF.

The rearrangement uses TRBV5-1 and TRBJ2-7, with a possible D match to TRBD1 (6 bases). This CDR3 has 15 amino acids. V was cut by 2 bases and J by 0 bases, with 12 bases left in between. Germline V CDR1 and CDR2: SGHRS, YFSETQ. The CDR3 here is CASSLGGSSSYEQYF. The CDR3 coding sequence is TGCGCCAGCAGCTTAGGGGGTTCAAGCTCCTACGAGCAGTACTTC.